This TCR beta chain was documented in a study of regulatory T cells in long-lasting Graves disease. This clonotype was counted only a few times. A read error may account for a junction end that differs from germline. The CDR3 has 14 amino acids. Germline lookup yields CDR1 MGHRA and CDR2 YSYEKL. Time point of the sample: persistent/refractory GD, antithyroid drugs over 5 years with positive TRAb. Preparation of the TCR library used RNA extracted from PBMCs. For TCR beta, libraries came from iRepertoire HTBI primers and Arm-PCR of CDR3 regions. TCRdb re-called the multiplex PCR reads with MiXCR, one entry per CDR3 protein. The table records about 660,000 distinct CDR3 sequences, roughly 30% of them present only once.

The genes are TRBV4-1 and TRBJ2-7; D possibly corresponds to TRBD1 (6 bases). Sequencing was performed on peripheral blood mononuclear cells (PBMCs), taken when the disease was refractory, from a patient treated with antithyroid drugs. The receptor comes from a female donor with Graves disease. The CDR3 nucleotides are TGTGCCAGCAGCCAAGAGGAGACAGGCTACGAGCAGTACTTC. Protein: CASSQEETGYEQYF.